The 5 T cell receptor beta chains in this list originate from one sample, sequenced in a study of cytomegalovirus exposure and HLA in healthy donors. Repertoires were generated with immunoSEQ multiplex PCR, while TCRdb's copy carries only in-frame clones and drops some. Among about 72,000 clones listed, about 93% were seen once. Source material: PBMCs. These receptors all stem from a woman younger than 30 in good health and CMV-seronegative.

The V call is TRBV6-6, the J call TRBJ1-5; 7 bases align to TRBD1. V lost 0 bases to trimming and J lost 11 bases; unmatched junction nucleotides: 10. Germline V gene data show CDR1 as MNHNY and CDR2 as SVGAGI (reference sequence). This CDR3 has 15 amino acids. The CDR3 loop reads CASSYSKRQGLSQHF. DNA of the CDR3: TGTGCCAGCAGTTACTCAAAAAGACAGGGCCTGTCCCAGCATTTT.

CDR3 coding DNA: TGTGCCAGCAGCGTAGGCGTTGGCGGCTACTCCTACGAGCAGTACTTC. The encoded protein is CASSVGVGGYSYEQYF. The V call is TRBV9, the J call TRBJ2-7; unclear D gene. This CDR3 spans 16 amino acids. V lost 0 bases to trimming and J lost 0 bases, with 13 bases between them. Germline V lookup: CDR1 SGDLS, CDR2 YYNGEE.

The rearrangement joins TRBV5-1 to TRBJ1-1; D is ambiguous. Germline V gene lookup returns CDR1 SGHRS and CDR2 YFSETQ. Trimming removed 0 bases from V and 0 bases from J, with 6 bases in between. The length of the CDR3 is 14 residues. As DNA, the CDR3 is TGCGCCAGCAGCTTGGAAGCGATGAACACTGAAGCTTTCTTT. It encodes CASSLEAMNTEAFF.

The chain has TRBV5-4 and TRBJ2-3; 7 nucleotides align to TRBD2. J lost 4 bases, V lost 2 bases, and 7 bases had no gene match. The CDR3 has 15 residues. Per the germline V gene, CDR1 is SGHNT and CDR2 is YYREEE (reference sequence). DNA of the CDR3: TGTGCCAGCAGCTTTCGGACTAGTCGGGCAGATACGCAGTATTTT. Encoded protein: CASSFRTSRADTQYF.

V is TRBV14 and J is TRBJ2-7; 8 bases match TRBD1. Germline lookup yields CDR1 SGHDN and CDR2 FVKESK. V was clipped by 6 bases and J by 4 bases; unmatched bases: 8. This CDR3 spans 14 amino acids. The CDR3 DNA reads TGTGCCAGCAGTCCAGGGGGCGGACGATACGAGCAGTACTTC. Translated, it gives CASSPGGGRYEQYF.